The sequence of this TCR beta chain was determined in a study of PD-1 blockade in classical Hodgkin lymphoma. Notes on the study in general: The study reported lower baseline TCR diversity in newly diagnosed patients than in healthy donors. Prior to therapy, complete responders displayed diversity much like that of newly diagnosed patients.

Germline CDR1 reads SNHLY; CDR2 reads FYNNEI. This CDR3 is built from 11 residues. V gave up 5 bases and J gave up 7 bases, with 8 bases separating them. A note on this clone: Antigen: not known.

Sequencing used immunoSEQ multiplex PCR; TCRdb keeps in-frame clones, though not all of them. The repertoire has 100,000 or so clones, about 92% of them found once; the top ten carry 2%. The time point is: cycle 4 day 1 (C4D1), after less than 7 weeks of nivolumab. Every patient relapsed after autologous stem cell transplantation, and brentuximab vedotin exposure varied. The specimen comprised peripheral blood mononuclear cells (PBMCs), sampled before the fourth cycle of nivolumab. The TCR sequence derives from a human donor with classical Hodgkin lymphoma. The chain employs TRBV2 and TRBJ1-1, with D hard to call. CDR3 nucleotide sequence: TGTGCCAGCAGTCGGCTCGTTGAAGCTTTCTTT. It is translated as CASSRLVEAFF.